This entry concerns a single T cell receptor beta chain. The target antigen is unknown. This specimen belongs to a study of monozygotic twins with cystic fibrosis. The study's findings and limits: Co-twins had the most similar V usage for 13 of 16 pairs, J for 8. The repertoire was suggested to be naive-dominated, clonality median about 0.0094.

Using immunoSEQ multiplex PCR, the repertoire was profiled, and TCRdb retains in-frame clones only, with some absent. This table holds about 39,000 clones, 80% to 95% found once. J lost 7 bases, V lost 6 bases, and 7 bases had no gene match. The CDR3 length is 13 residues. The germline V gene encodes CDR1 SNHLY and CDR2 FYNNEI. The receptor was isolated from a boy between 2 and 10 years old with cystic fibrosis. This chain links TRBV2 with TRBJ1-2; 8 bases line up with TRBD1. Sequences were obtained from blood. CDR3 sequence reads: CASRGTGLGGYTF. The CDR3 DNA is TGTGCCAGCAGGGGGACAGGTCTGGGTGGCTACACCTTC.